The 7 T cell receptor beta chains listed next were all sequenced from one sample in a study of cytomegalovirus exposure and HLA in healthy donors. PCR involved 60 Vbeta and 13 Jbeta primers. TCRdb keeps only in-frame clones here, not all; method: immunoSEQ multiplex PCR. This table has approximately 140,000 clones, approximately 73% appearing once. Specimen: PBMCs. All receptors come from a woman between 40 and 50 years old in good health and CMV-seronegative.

DNA of the CDR3: TGTGCCAGCAGCGTTTTGGGGGACAGGGATGGAAACACCATATATTTT. This codes for CASSVLGDRDGNTIYF. V gene TRBV9 combines with J gene TRBJ1-3, with 9 bases matching TRBD1. This CDR3 is 16 amino acids long. J was trimmed by 3 bases and V by 2 bases; bases with no gene match: 6. The germline V gene has CDR1 SGDLS and CDR2 YYNGEE.

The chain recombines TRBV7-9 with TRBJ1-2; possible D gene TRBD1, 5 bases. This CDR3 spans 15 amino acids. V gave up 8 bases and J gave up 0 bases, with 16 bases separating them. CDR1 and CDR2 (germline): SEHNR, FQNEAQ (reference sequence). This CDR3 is CASGFSGGTNYGYTF. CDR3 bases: TGTGCCAGCGGGTTTAGTGGGGGGACTAACTATGGCTACACCTTC.

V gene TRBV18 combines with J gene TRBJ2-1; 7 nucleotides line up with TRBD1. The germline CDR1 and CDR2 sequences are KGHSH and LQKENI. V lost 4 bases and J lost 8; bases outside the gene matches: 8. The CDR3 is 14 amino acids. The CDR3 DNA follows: TGTGCCAGCTCACAACAGGGGATGGGGGATGAGCAGTTCTTC. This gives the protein CASSQQGMGDEQFF.

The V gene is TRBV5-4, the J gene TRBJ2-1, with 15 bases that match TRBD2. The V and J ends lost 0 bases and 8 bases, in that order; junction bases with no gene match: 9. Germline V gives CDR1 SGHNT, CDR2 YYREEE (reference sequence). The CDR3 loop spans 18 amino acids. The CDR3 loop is CASSLGGLAGGIPDEQFF. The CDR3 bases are TGTGCCAGCAGCTTGGGGGGACTAGCGGGGGGCATTCCGGATGAGCAGTTCTTC.

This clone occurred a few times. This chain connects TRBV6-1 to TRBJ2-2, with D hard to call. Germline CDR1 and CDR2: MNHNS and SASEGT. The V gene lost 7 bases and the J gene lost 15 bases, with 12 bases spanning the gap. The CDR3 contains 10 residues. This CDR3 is CASKAGLLFF. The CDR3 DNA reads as TGTGCCAGCAAGGCAGGCTTGTTGTTTTTT.

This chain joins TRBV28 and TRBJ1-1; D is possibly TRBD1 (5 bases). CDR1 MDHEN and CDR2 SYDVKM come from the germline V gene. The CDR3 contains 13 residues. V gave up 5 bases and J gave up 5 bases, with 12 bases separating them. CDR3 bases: TGTGCCAGCAGTGATCAGGGCAGTACTGAAGCTTTCTTT. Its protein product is CASSDQGSTEAFF. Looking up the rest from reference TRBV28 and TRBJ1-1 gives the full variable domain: DVKVTQSSRYLVKRTGEKVFLECVQDMDHENMFWYRQDPGLGLRLIYFSYDVKMKEKGDIPEGYSVSREKKERFSLILESASTNQTSMYLCASSDQGSTEAFFGQGTRLTVV.

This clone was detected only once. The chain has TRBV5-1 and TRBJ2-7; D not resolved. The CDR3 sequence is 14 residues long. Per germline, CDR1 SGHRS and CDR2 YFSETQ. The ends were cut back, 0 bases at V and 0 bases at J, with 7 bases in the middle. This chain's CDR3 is CASSLVPGSYEQYF. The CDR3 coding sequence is TGCGCCAGCAGCTTGGTGCCAGGCTCCTACGAGCAGTACTTC.